Below, 14 T cell receptor beta chains from the same sample are listed, as sequenced in a study of cytomegalovirus exposure and HLA in healthy donors (dated by TCRdb to the late 2010s). Library preparation was by the immunoSEQ multiplex PCR assay. For the multiplex PCR, a mixture combining 60 forward primers for TCR Vbeta segments and 13 reverse primers for TCR Jbeta segments was used. The immuneACCESS repertoire file appears here via TCRdb, limited to in-frame rearrangements. These files lack a portion of the clones; in checked studies, under half of the deficit traces to unresolved V genes, and the cause of the others is not known. The sample table shows some 180,000 clones, and roughly 80% are seen once. About 1.7% of the sample is in the top ten clones. The sample taken for sequencing was PBMCs. The source is a woman under 30 in good health and CMV-seronegative.

In this sample, this clone turned up a few times. The genes are TRBV6-1 and TRBJ1-5; D possibly corresponds to TRBD1 (5 bases). V lost 6 bases to trimming and J lost 5 bases, with 14 bases between them. CDR3 length: 14 residues. The germline V gene encodes CDR1 MNHNS and CDR2 SASEGT. The CDR3 protein is CASRAGGGDQPQHF. Here the CDR3 DNA reads TGTGCCAGCAGAGCCGGGGGGGGAGATCAGCCCCAGCATTTT.

This sequence joins TRBV21-1 and TRBJ1-5; whether TRBD1, the table's D call, matches the DNA was not checked. TRBV21-1 is designated a pseudogene. The CDR3 runs 16 residues. CDR3 in amino acids: CASSKENRNAYQPQHF. The CDR3 DNA is TGTGCCAGCAGCAAAGAGAACAGAAACGCTTATCAGCCCCAGCATTTT.

This clone was seen a few times. CDR3 protein: CASSRTRLGTYEQYV. CDR3 in DNA: TGTGCCAGCAGTAGGACCCGACTAGGAACCTACGAGCAGTACGTC. The gene calls are TRBV2 and TRBJ2-7; tentatively, D is TRBD2 (6 bases). The germline V gene has CDR1 SNHLY and CDR2 FYNNEI. This CDR3 comprises 15 residues. The V end lost 5 bases, the J end lost 2 bases, and 16 bases lay between the germline ends.

The chain recombines TRBV28 with TRBJ1-4; D remains unclear. This CDR3 is 16 amino acids long. V lost 7 bases to trimming and J lost 4 bases, with 19 bases between them. Germline V lookup: CDR1 MDHEN, CDR2 SYDVKM. CDR3 in DNA: TGTGCCAGCACCCCGGGAGGTAACTGGGGTAATGAAAAACTGTTTTTT. Translating gives CASTPGGNWGNEKLFF.

V usage is TRBV6-1 and J usage is TRBJ1-1; weak D call: TRBD1 (6 bases). This CDR3 has 13 amino acids. The V end was cut by 2 bases, the J end by 5 bases, with 9 bases between. The germline CDR1 and CDR2 sequences are MNHNS and SASEGT. The CDR3 bases are TGTGCCAGCAGTGAAAAGGGGGGGACTGAAGCTTTCTTT. As protein: CASSEKGGTEAFF.

J is TRBJ1-1 and V is TRBV28; D call uncertain. V was trimmed by 8 bases and J by 3 bases, leaving 4 bases between them. The CDR3 extends over 10 amino acids. Per the germline V gene, CDR1 is MDHEN and CDR2 is SYDVKM. The CDR3 loop is CASRDTEAFF. The CDR3 coding sequence is TGTGCCAGCCGGGACACTGAAGCTTTCTTT.

The gene calls are TRBV7-7 and TRBJ2-1; TRBD2 aligns across 8 bases. Germline assignment: CDR1 SSHAT and CDR2 FNYEAQ (reference sequence). The V and J ends lost 1 base and 9 bases, in that order; junction bases with no gene match: 11. The CDR3 length is 16 residues. The CDR3 coding sequence is TGTGCCAGCAGCTTAGGCATAGCGGGAAAAGGGGTTGAGCAGTTCTTC. Translating it yields CASSLGIAGKGVEQFF.

There are a few counts of this clone. V and J are TRBV9 and TRBJ1-1; 7 bases line up with TRBD1. V lost 0 bases to trimming and J lost 1 base; unmatched junction nucleotides: 0. The CDR3 runs 14 residues. The germline CDR1 and CDR2 sequences are SGDLS and YYNGEE. The DNA for the CDR3 is TGTGCCAGCAGCGTAGGACAGGGGAACACTGAAGCTTTCTTT. Its translation: CASSVGQGNTEAFF.

This clone showed up just a few times. This chain joins TRBV10-1 and TRBJ2-6, with D maybe TRBD2 (6 bases). Looked up from germline, CDR1 is WNHNN and CDR2 is SYGVQD (reference sequence). This CDR3 region has 15 residues. V lost 6 bases and J 0 bases, leaving 9 bases between the germline ends. CDR3 in amino acids: CASSAGSSGANVLTF. CDR3 coding DNA: TGCGCCAGCAGCGCCGGGAGCTCTGGGGCCAACGTCCTGACTTTC.

The J gene is TRBJ2-5, the V gene TRBV4-1; D gene ambiguous. The CDR3 covers 17 residues. With 0 bases removed from V and 1 base from J, the gap between germline ends came to 15 bases. Germline-derived CDR1 and CDR2 are MGHRA and YSYEKL. Here the CDR3 reads CASSQDFTGVSQETQYF. CDR3 bases: TGCGCCAGCAGCCAAGATTTTACTGGAGTTTCCCAAGAGACCCAGTACTTC.

V is TRBV14 and J is TRBJ2-2; 9 positions agree with TRBD2. There are 21 residues in the CDR3. Unmatched junction bases numbered 27, after V lost 7 bases and J lost 6 bases. CDR1 SGHDN and CDR2 FVKESK come from the germline V gene. The CDR3 nucleotides read TGTGCCAGCAACCACGCGGGGTTAGCAGGGTGGCTAGCGGGACGGGCCGGGGAGCTGTTTTTT. Translating gives CASNHAGLAGWLAGRAGELFF.

The rearrangement uses TRBV30 and TRBJ2-3, with 9 bases matching TRBD2. This CDR3 is built from 16 residues. Germline CDR1 reads GTSNPN; CDR2 reads SVGIG (reference sequence). Trimming took 0 bases from V and 2 from J; bases not matched to a gene: 6. Here the CDR3 DNA reads TGTGCCTGGAGTGTAGAGTTAGCGGGAGCCACAGATACGCAGTATTTT. Amino acids: CAWSVELAGATDTQYF.

The J gene is TRBJ2-7, the V gene TRBV6-6; 10 nucleotides match TRBD2. In germline, CDR1 is MNHNY, CDR2 SVGAGI (reference sequence). V lost 2 bases to trimming and J lost 9 bases; unmatched junction nucleotides: 10. The CDR3 has 15 amino acids. Written as DNA, the CDR3 is TGTGCCAGCAGTTACCCCCAGCGGGAGGGCCTGCGGCAGTACTTC. Its translation is CASSYPQREGLRQYF.

The V gene is TRBV4-3, the J gene TRBJ2-3, with D tentatively TRBD1 (6 bases). V was cut by 0 bases and J by 2 bases, with 9 bases left in between. Germline V gene data show CDR1 as LGHNA and CDR2 as YSLEER. The CDR3 totals 15 residues. CDR3 sequence (DNA): TGCGCCAGCAGCCAAGATGGGACAAACACAGATACGCAGTATTTT. The encoded protein is CASSQDGTNTDTQYF.